This TCR beta chain was identified in a study of CD8 T cells in Susac syndrome. The RNA, about 0.5 to 1 ug, was put through reverse transcription using random hexamers. TCRdb re-analysed the immunoSEQ multiplex PCR reads in MiXCR, keeping a single row per CDR3 protein. The table records 150,000 to 200,000 distinct CDR3 sequences, under 97% of them present only once. Negative isolation yielded CD4+ and CD8+ T cells, and FACS enriched TEMRA cells. The germline V gene has CDR1 SGHRS and CDR2 YFSETQ. V was clipped by 0 bases and J by 9 bases, with 16 bases between them. The CDR3 has 15 residues. The clonotype comes from a human donor with Susac syndrome. Sample: CD4+ T cells from PBMCs. V gene TRBV5-1 combines with J gene TRBJ2-1, with a weak D call TRBD1 (7 bases). The CDR3 reads CASSLAGGGRGEQFF. Written as DNA, the CDR3 is TGCGCCAGCAGCTTGGCCGGAGGGGGCCGAGGTGAGCAGTTCTTC. Full variable domain (rest looked up from reference TRBV5-1 and TRBJ2-1): KAGVTQTPRYLIKTRGQQVTLSCSPISGHRSVSWYQQTPGQGLQFLFEYFSETQRNKGNFPGRFSGRQFSNSRSEMNVSTLELGDSALYLCASSLAGGGRGEQFFGPGTRLTVL.